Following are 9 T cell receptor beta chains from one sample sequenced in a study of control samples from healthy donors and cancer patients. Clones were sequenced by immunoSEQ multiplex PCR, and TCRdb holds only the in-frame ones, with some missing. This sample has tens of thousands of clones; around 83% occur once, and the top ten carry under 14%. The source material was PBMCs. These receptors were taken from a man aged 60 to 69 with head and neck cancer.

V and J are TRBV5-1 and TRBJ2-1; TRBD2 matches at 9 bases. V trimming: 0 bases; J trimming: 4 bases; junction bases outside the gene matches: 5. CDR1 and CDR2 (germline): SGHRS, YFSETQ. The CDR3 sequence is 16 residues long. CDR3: CASSLDRLAAYNEQFF. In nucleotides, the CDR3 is TGCGCCAGCAGCTTGGATCGACTAGCGGCTTACAATGAGCAGTTCTTC.

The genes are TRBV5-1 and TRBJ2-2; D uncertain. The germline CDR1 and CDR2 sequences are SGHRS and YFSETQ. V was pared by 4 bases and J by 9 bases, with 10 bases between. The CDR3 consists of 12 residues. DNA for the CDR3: TGCGCCAGCAGCGTACAGCTGCGGGAGCTGTTTTTT. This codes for CASSVQLRELFF.

For the CDR3, the DNA is TGTGCCAGCAGTTTACAGGGGTGGGGGACCGGGGAGCTGTTTTTT. It codes for CASSLQGWGTGELFF. The V gene is TRBV27, the J gene TRBJ2-2, with D tentatively TRBD1 (6 bases). Germline V lookup: CDR1 MNHEY, CDR2 SMNVEV (reference sequence). The CDR3 runs to 15 residues. V gave up 2 bases and J gave up 5 bases, with 12 bases separating them.

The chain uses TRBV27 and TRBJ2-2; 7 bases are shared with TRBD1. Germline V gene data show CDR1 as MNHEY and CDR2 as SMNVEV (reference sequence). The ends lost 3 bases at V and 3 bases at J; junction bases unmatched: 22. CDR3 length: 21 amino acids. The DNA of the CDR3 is TGTGCCAGCAGTTTCCTGAACCTCGGGACAGTCCACGACCTTTACACCGGGGAGCTGTTTTTT. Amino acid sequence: CASSFLNLGTVHDLYTGELFF.

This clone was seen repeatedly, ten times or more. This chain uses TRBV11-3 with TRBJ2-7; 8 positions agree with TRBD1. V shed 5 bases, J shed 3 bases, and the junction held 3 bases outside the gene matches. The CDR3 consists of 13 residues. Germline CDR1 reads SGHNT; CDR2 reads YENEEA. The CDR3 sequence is CASSATGGYEQYF. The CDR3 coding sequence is TGTGCCAGCAGCGCCACAGGGGGCTACGAGCAGTACTTC.

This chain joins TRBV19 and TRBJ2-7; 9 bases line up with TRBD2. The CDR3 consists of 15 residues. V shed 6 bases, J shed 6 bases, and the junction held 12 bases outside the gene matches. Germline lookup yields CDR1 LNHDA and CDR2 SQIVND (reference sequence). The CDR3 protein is CASSTRGRAAFEQYF. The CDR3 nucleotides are TGTGCCAGTAGCACCCGCGGGAGGGCCGCTTTCGAGCAGTACTTC.

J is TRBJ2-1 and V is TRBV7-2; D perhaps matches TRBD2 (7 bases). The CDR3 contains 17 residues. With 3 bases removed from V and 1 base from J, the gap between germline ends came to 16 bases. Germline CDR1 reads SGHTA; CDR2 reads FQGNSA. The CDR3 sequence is CASSFSGGGTSYNEQFF. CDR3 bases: TGTGCCAGCAGCTTTTCGGGGGGCGGGACTTCCTACAATGAGCAGTTCTTC. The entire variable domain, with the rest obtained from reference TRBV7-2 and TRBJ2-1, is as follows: GAGVSQSPSNKVTEKGKDVELRCDPISGHTALYWYRQSLGQGLEFLIYFQGNSAPDKSGLPSDRFSAERTGGSVSTLTIQRTQQEDSAVYLCASSFSGGGTSYNEQFFGPGTRLTVL.

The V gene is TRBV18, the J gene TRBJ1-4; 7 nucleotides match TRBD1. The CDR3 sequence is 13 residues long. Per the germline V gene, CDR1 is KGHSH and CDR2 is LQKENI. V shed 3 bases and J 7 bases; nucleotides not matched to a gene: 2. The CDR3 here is CASSPRQGEKLFF. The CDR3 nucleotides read TGTGCCAGCTCACCGCGACAGGGTGAAAAACTGTTTTTT.

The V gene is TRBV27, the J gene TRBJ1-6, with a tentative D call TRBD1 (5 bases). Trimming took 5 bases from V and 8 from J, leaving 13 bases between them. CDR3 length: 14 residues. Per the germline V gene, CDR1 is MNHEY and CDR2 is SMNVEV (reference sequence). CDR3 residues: CASSPYGGDSPLHF. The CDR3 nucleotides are TGTGCCAGCAGTCCATATGGGGGGGATTCACCCCTCCACTTT.